The next 12 T cell receptor beta chains were all read from a single sample in a study of CD8 T cells in Susac syndrome. An amount of RNA that ranged from 0.5 to 1 ug was reverse transcribed with random hexamers. TCRdb re-derived calls from the immunoSEQ multiplex PCR reads in MiXCR, one entry per CDR3 protein. This table holds about 210,000 distinct CDR3 sequences, approximately 93% found once. Sequencing used CD4+ T cells from PBMCs. These receptors originate from a human donor in good health.

This chain connects TRBV7-3 to TRBJ2-1; TRBD1 matches 9 bases. J lost 7 bases, V lost 2 bases, and 12 bases had no gene match. Germline V CDR1 and CDR2: SGHTA, FQGTGA. There are 17 residues in the CDR3. This CDR3 reads CASSLYLHGQGKNEQFF. The CDR3 bases are TGTGCCAGCAGCTTATACCTCCACGGACAGGGGAAGAATGAGCAGTTCTTC.

J is TRBJ2-3 and V is TRBV27; D ambiguous. The CDR3 has 16 amino acids. The germline CDR1 and CDR2 sequences are MNHEY and SMNVEV (reference sequence). The ends were cut back, 3 bases at V and 2 bases at J, with 15 bases in the middle. The CDR3 reads CASSLQIGRHTDTQYF. In nucleotides, the CDR3 is TGTGCCAGCAGTTTGCAAATAGGCAGACACACAGATACGCAGTATTTT.

The chain uses TRBV7-9 and TRBJ1-5; TRBD1 matches at 7 bases. The CDR3 consists of 18 residues. CDR1 SEHNR and CDR2 FQNEAQ come from the germline V gene (reference sequence). With V trimmed by 1 base and J by 8 bases, 17 bases remained unmatched. The CDR3 sequence is CASSLEVRGHRGREPQHF. The CDR3 nucleotides read TGTGCCAGCAGCTTAGAAGTCAGGGGCCACAGGGGCAGGGAGCCCCAGCATTTT.

This rearrangement joins TRBV19 to TRBJ2-1; the match to TRBD2 covers 15 bases. This CDR3 region has 16 residues. Trimming removed 4 bases from V and 8 bases from J; junction bases left unmatched: 6. The V gene's germline CDR1 is LNHDA and CDR2 SQIVND (reference sequence). The CDR3 DNA follows: TGTGCCAGTAGTAGGGGACTAGCGGGGGGCAACGATGAGCAGTTCTTC. Encoded protein: CASSRGLAGGNDEQFF.

The V and J genes are TRBV28 and TRBJ2-2; D tentatively reads TRBD1 or TRBD2 (5 bases each). V was trimmed by 2 bases and J by 0 bases, leaving 10 bases between them. The CDR3 contains 16 residues. Germline V gene lookup returns CDR1 MDHEN and CDR2 SYDVKM. The CDR3 spells CASSLRQGPNTGELFF. The CDR3 DNA is TGTGCCAGCAGTTTACGGCAGGGACCGAACACCGGGGAGCTGTTTTTT.

The chain links TRBV20-1 to TRBJ1-1; 7 bases map to TRBD1. V dropped 6 bases and J dropped 8; count of bases not matched to a gene: 21. The CDR3 runs to 16 residues. Per germline, CDR1 DFQATT and CDR2 SNEGSKA (reference sequence). DNA for the CDR3: TGCAGTGCATTGGGGGAGGGGGACAGCGAATATTACGAAGCTTTCTTT. It codes for CSALGEGDSEYYEAFF.

The genes are TRBV9 and TRBJ2-5, with a possible D match to TRBD2 (7 bases). Trimming took off 0 bases at V and 5 bases at J, with 14 bases between the two ends. CDR1 and CDR2 from the germline V gene are SGDLS and YYNGEE. The CDR3 is 15 amino acids. The CDR3: CASSVAWGGGETQYF. For the CDR3, the DNA is TGTGCCAGCAGCGTAGCTTGGGGCGGGGGCGAGACCCAGTACTTC.

The chain combines TRBV29-1 with TRBJ1-2, with D unresolved. Trimming removed 4 bases at V and 5 bases at J, with 14 bases between. CDR1 SQVTM and CDR2 ANQGSEA come from the germline V gene. The CDR3 loop spans 13 amino acids. The CDR3 here is CSVVGRTEYGYTF. The CDR3 DNA reads TGCAGCGTTGTTGGGCGTACAGAATATGGCTACACCTTC.

The chain employs TRBV18 and TRBJ2-7, with 12 bases that match TRBD1. J gave up 5 bases and V 3 bases, and 8 bases lay outside the gene matches. CDR1 and CDR2 from the germline V gene are KGHSH and LQKENI. The CDR3 contains 16 residues. The CDR3 protein is CASSPPGQGAVNEQYF. The DNA of the CDR3 is TGTGCCAGCTCACCCCCGGGACAGGGGGCTGTGAACGAGCAGTACTTC.

This rearrangement joins TRBV18 to TRBJ2-3; unclear D gene. From germline, CDR1 is KGHSH and CDR2 LQKENI. Trimming cost V 6 bases and J 2 bases, with 6 bases left between them. The CDR3 totals 12 residues. The CDR3 DNA is TGTGCCAGCTCTGAATACACAGATACGCAGTATTTT. This encodes CASSEYTDTQYF.

This chain uses TRBV3-1 with TRBJ2-3; D call uncertain. The germline CDR1 and CDR2 sequences are LGHDT and YNNKEL (reference sequence). V gave up 4 bases and J gave up 2 bases, with 13 bases separating them. The CDR3 is 15 residues long. The CDR3: CASSLGSNPTDTQYF. Here the CDR3 DNA reads TGTGCCAGCAGCCTGGGTAGCAACCCCACAGATACGCAGTATTTT.

V and J are TRBV4-1 and TRBJ1-6, with TRBD1 as a possible D gene (5 bases). The CDR3 is 16 residues long. Germline V gene sequence: CDR1 MGHRA, CDR2 YSYEKL. V shed 0 bases and J shed 9 bases, with 15 bases lying between them. This CDR3 is CASSQEAQGLISPLHF. CDR3 nucleotide sequence: TGCGCCAGCAGCCAAGAAGCGCAGGGACTTATTTCACCCCTCCACTTT.